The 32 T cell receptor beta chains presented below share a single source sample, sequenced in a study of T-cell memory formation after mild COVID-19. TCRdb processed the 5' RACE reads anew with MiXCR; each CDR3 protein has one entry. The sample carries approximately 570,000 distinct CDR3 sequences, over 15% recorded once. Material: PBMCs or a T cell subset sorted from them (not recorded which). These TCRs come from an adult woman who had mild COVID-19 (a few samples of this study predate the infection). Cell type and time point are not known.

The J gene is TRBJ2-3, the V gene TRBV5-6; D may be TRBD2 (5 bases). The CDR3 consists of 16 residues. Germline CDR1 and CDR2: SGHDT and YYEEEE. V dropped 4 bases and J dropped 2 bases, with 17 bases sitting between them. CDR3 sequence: CASSLFTIAHTDTQYF. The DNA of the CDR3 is TGTGCCAGCAGCCTCTTCACCATAGCGCACACAGATACGCAGTATTTT.

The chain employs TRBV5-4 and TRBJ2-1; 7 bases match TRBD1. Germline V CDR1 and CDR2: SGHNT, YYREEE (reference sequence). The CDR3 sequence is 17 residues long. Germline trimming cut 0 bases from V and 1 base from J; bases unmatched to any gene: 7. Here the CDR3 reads CASSLGAYRGSYNEQFF. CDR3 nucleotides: TGTGCCAGCAGCTTGGGTGCTTACAGGGGATCCTACAATGAGCAGTTCTTC.

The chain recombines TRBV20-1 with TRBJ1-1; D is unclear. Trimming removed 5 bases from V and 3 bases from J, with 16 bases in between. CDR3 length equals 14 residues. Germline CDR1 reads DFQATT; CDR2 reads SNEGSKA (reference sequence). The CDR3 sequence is CSAHHRAGYTEAFF. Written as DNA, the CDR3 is TGCAGTGCTCATCACCGGGCCGGTTACACTGAAGCTTTCTTT.

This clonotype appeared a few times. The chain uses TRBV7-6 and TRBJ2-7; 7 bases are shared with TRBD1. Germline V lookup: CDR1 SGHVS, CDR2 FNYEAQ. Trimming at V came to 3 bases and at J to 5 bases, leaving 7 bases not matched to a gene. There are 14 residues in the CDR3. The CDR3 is CASSLFEGADEQYF. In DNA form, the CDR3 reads TGTGCCAGCAGCTTGTTCGAGGGGGCCGACGAGCAGTACTTC.

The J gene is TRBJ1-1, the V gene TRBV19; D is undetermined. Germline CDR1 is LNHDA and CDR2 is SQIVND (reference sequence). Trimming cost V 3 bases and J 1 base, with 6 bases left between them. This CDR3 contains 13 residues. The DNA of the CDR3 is TGTGCCAGTAGTATGGGTCGGAACACTGAAGCTTTCTTT. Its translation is CASSMGRNTEAFF.

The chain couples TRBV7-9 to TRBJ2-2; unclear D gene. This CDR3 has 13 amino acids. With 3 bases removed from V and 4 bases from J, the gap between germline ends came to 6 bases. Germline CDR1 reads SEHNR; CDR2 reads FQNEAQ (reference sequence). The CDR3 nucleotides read TGTGCCAGCAGCTTCCCGGTCACCGGGGAGCTGTTTTTT. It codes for CASSFPVTGELFF.

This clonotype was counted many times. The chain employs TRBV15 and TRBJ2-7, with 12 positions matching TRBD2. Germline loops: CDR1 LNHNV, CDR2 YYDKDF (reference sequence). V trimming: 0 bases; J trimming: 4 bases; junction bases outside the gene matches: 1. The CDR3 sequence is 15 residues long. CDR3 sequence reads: CATSRETSGSYEQYF. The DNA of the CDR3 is TGTGCCACCAGCAGAGAGACTAGCGGGAGTTACGAGCAGTACTTC.

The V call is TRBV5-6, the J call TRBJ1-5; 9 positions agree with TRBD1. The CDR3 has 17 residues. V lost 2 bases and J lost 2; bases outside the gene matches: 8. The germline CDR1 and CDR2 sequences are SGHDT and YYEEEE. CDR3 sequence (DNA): TGTGCCAGCAGCTTTGGGCGAGGGGACAGGGGCAATCAGCCCCAGCATTTT. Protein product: CASSFGRGDRGNQPQHF.

CDR3 in amino acids: CASRRGLAYEQYF. CDR3 sequence (DNA): TGTGCCAGCAGGAGGGGGCTGGCTTACGAGCAGTACTTC. The chain uses TRBV6-5 and TRBJ2-7; 7 bases match TRBD1. V lost 6 bases to trimming and J lost 4 bases; unmatched junction nucleotides: 6. The CDR3 spans 13 residues. CDR1 is MNHEY, CDR2 SVGAGI, per germline.

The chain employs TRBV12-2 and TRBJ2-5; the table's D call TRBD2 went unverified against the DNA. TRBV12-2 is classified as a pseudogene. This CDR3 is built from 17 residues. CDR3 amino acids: CASRLMKTSGDQETQYF. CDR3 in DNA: TGTGCAAGTCGCTTAATGAAGACTAGCGGGGATCAAGAGACCCAGTACTTC.

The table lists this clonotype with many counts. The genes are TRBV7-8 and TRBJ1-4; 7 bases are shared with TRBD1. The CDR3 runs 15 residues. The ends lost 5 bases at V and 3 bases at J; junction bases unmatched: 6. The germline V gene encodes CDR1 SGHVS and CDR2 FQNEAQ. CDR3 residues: CASSPRTGANEKLFF. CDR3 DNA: TGTGCCAGCAGCCCGCGGACAGGTGCTAATGAAAAACTGTTTTTT.

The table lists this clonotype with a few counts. The CDR3 DNA is TGTGCCTGCCGACTAGCGAACTTTGATGAGCAGTTCTTC. It codes for CACRLANFDEQFF. The chain links TRBV30 to TRBJ2-1, with TRBD2 identical over 8 bases. V lost 6 bases to trimming and J lost 8 bases; unmatched junction nucleotides: 9. Germline V gene data show CDR1 as GTSNPN and CDR2 as SVGIG (reference sequence). The CDR3 sequence is 13 residues long.

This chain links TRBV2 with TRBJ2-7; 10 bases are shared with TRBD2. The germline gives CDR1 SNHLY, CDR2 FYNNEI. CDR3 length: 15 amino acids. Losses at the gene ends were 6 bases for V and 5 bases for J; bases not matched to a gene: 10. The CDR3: CASRYLAGDFHEQYF. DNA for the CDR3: TGTGCCAGCAGGTACCTAGCGGGGGATTTCCACGAGCAGTACTTC.

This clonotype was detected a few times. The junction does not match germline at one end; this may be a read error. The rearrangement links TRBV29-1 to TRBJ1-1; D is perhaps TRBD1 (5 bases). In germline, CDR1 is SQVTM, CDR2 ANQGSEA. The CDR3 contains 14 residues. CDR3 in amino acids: CSVEVRGSNTEAFF. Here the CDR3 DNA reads TGCAGCGTAGAAGTGCGGGGCTCGAACACTGAAGCTTTCTTT.

The CDR3 loop reads CASSFLGAITDTQYF. CDR3 sequence (DNA): TGTGCCAGCAGCTTCCTCGGGGCGATCACAGATACGCAGTATTTT. The rearrangement joins TRBV7-6 to TRBJ2-3; D may match TRBD1 or TRBD2 (5 bases each). Trimming stripped 3 bases from V and 2 bases from J, with 12 bases between. Germline V gene sequence: CDR1 SGHVS, CDR2 FNYEAQ. The CDR3 spans 15 residues. The full variable domain, in which reference TRBV7-6 and TRBJ2-3 provide the parts outside the CDR3, is GAGVSQSPRYKVTKRGQDVALRCDPISGHVSLYWYRQALGQGPEFLTYFNYEAQQDKSGLPNDRFSAERPEGSISTLTIQRTEQRDSAMYRCASSFLGAITDTQYFGPGTRLTVL.

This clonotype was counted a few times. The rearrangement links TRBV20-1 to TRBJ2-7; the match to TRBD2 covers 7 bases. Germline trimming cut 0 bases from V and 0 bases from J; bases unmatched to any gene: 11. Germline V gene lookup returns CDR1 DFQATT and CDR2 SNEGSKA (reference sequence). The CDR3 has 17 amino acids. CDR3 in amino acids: CSAREISLAASSYEQYF. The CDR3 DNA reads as TGCAGTGCTAGAGAGATCTCTCTAGCGGCAAGCTCCTACGAGCAGTACTTC.

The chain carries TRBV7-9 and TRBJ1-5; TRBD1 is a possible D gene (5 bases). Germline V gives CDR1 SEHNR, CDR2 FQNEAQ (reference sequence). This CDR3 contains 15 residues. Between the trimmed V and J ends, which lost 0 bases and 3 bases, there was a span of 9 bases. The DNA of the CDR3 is TGTGCCAGCAGCTTAGCTACGGGGCACAATCAGCCCCAGCATTTT. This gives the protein CASSLATGHNQPQHF.

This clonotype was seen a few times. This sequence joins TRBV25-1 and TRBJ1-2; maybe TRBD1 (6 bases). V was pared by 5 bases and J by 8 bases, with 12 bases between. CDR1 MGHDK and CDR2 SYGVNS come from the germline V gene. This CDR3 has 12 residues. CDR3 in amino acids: CASSTGFLGYTF. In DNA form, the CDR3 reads TGTGCCAGCAGTACAGGGTTTCTAGGCTACACCTTC.

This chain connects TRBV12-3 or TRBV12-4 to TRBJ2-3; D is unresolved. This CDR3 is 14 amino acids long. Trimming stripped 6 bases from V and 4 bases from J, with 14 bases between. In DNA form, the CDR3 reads TGTGCCAGCAGCACCACGACACAAGCAGATACGCAGTATTTT. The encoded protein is CASSTTTQADTQYF.

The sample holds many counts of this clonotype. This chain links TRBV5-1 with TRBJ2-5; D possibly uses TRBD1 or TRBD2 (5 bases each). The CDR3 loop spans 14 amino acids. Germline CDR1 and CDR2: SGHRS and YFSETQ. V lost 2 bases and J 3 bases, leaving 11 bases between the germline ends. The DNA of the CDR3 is TGCGCCAGCAGCTTCCGGGACCCCAAAGAGACCCAGTACTTC. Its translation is CASSFRDPKETQYF.

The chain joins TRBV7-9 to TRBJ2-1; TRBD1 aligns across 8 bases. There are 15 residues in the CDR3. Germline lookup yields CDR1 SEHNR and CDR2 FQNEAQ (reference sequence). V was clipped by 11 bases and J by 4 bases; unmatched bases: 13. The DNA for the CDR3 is TGTGCCGGAAGGGACGGGACAGGTGATTACAATGAGCAGTTCTTC. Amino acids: CAGRDGTGDYNEQFF.

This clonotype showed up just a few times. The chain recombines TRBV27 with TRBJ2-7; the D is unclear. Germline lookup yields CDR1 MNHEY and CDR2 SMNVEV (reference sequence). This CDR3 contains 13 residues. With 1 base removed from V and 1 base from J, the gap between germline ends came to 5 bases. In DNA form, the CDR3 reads TGTGCCAGCAGTTTATTTAGATCCTACGAGCAGTACTTC. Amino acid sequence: CASSLFRSYEQYF.

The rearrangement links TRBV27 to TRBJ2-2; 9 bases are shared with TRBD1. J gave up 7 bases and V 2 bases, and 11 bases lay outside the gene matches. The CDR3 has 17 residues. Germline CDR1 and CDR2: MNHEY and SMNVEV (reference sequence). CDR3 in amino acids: CASSLHWDRANSGELFF. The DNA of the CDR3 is TGTGCCAGCAGTTTACACTGGGACAGGGCGAATAGCGGGGAGCTGTTTTTT.

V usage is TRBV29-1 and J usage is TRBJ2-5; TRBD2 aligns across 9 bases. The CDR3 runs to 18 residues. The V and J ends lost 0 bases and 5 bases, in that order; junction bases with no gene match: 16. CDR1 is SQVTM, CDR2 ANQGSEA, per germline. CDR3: CSVEDQGLAGVGGETQYF. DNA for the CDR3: TGCAGCGTTGAAGATCAGGGGTTAGCGGGAGTGGGTGGGGAGACCCAGTACTTC.

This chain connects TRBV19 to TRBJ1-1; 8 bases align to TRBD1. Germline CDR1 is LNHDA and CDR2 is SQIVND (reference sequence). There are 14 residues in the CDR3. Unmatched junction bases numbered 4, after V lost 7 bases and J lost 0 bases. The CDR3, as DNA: TGTGCCAGTACCTCGACAGGGGTGAACACTGAAGCTTTCTTT. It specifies CASTSTGVNTEAFF. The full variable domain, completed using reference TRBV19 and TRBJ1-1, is DGGITQSPKYLFRKEGQNVTLSCEQNLNHDAMYWYRQDPGQGLRLIYYSQIVNDFQKGDIAEGYSVSREKKESFPLTVTSAQKNPTAFYLCASTSTGVNTEAFFGQGTRLTVV.

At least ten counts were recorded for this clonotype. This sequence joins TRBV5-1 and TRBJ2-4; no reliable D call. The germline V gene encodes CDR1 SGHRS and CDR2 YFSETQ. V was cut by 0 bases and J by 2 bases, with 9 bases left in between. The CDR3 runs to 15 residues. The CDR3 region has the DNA TGCGCCAGCAGCTTGGTGTCGGGTCCCAAAAACATTCAGTACTTC. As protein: CASSLVSGPKNIQYF.

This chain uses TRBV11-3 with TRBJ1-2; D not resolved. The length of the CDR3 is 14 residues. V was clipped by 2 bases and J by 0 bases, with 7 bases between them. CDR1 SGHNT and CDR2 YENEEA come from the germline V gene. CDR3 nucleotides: TGTGCCAGCAGCTTAAGTGAGACTAACTATGGCTACACCTTC. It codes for CASSLSETNYGYTF.

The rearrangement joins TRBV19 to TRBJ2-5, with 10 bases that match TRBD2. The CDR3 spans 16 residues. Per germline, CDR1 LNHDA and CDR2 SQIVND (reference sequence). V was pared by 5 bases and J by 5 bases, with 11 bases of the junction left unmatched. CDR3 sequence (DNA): TGTGCCAGTAGTCCCTTGAGCGGGGGGGCCGGTGAGACCCAGTACTTC. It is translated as CASSPLSGGAGETQYF.

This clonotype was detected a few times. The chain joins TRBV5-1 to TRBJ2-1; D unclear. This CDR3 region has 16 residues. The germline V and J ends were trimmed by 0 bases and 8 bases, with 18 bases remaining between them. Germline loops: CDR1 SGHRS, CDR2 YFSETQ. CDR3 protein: CASSLAPGTYGDEQFF. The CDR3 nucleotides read TGCGCCAGCAGCTTGGCACCCGGAACCTATGGGGATGAGCAGTTCTTC.

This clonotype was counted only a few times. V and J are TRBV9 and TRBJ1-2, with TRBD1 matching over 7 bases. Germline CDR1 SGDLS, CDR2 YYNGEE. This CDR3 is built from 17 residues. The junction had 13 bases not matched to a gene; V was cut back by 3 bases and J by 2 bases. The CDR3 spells CASSAVTTGEENYGYTF. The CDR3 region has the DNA TGTGCCAGCAGCGCGGTAACAACAGGGGAGGAAAACTATGGCTACACCTTC.

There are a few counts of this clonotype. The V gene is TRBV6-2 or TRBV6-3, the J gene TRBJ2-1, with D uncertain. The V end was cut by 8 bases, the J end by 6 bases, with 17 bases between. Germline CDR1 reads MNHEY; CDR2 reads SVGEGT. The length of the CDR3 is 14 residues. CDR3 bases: TGTGCCAGCTCGGAAGGGCTGAATTCCAATGAGCAGTTCTTC. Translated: CASSEGLNSNEQFF.

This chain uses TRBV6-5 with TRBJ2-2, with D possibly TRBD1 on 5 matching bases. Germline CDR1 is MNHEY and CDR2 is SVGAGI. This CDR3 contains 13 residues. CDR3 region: CAARGQGAGELFF. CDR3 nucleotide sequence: TGTGCTGCTAGGGGCCAAGGGGCCGGGGAGCTGTTTTTT.